This note documents a single T cell receptor (beta chain) sequence. The antigen this receptor binds is unknown. Base qualities are not recorded, but no much larger clone differs from it by a single base. The sample comes from a study of T cell changes during pregnancy in multiple sclerosis (dated by TCRdb to the late 2010s). Study-level background: In women with multiple sclerosis, the researchers looked at how the T cell repertoire shifted as pregnancy progressed.

Libraries were constructed by the immunoSEQ multiplex PCR assay. TCRdb re-hosts the immuneACCESS table, in-frame sequences only. Its copies lack some clones; in the studies checked, an unresolved V gene accounts for under half of them, and the cause for the rest is not known. Within this sample are approximately 93,000 clones, with around 93% of them counted one time only. The ten largest clones add up to roughly 2% of the sample. The CDR3 covers 13 residues, taking in both the cysteine and the phenylalanine. Only the CDR3 portion is preserved as DNA: 39 bases, with reading frame beginning at the first base. As encoded in the germline V gene (reference sequence), CDR1 is LNHDA while CDR2 is SQIVND. Germline trimming amounts to 6 bases on V and 8 bases on J, with 7 as the count of junction bases outside the gene matches.

The input for sequencing was peripheral blood, taken in the first trimester of pregnancy. The chain is assembled from TRBV19 and TRBJ1-2; the central 9 bases match TRBD1. The TCR originated in a female donor in good health, enrolled as a control in a pregnancy study. For the CDR3, the sequence is CASRDRGFSGYTF. The DNA sequence is given as TGTGCCAGTAGGGACAGGGGTTTTTCGGGCTACACCTTC.